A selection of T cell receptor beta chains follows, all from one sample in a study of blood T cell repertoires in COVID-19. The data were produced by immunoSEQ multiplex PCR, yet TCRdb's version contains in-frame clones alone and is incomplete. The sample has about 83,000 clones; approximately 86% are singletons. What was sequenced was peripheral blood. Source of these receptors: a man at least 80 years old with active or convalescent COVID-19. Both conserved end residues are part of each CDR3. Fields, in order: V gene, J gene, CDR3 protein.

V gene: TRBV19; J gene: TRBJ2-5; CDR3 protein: CASSRDRAQETQYF
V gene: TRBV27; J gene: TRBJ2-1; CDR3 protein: CASRRYGTSGTQEQFF
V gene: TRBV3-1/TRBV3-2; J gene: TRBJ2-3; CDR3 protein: CASRTSGYSTDTQYF
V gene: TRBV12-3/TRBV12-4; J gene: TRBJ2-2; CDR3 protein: CASSHSTAGELFF
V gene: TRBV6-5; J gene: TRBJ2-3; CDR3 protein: CASSTGQGLTQYF
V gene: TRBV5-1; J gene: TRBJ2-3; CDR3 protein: CASTEMTGGSTDTQYF
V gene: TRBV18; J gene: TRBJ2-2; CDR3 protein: CASSLGTGNTGELFF
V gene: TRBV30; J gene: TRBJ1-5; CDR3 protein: CAWQQDSNQPQHF
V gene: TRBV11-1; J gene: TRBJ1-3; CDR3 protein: CASSLNPVSTGNTIYF
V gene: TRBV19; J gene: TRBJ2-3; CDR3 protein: CASSKDRSDTQYF
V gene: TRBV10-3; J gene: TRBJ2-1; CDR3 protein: CATSTTGTSGESSYNEQFF
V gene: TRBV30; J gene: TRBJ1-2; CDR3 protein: CAWSVGQYGYTF
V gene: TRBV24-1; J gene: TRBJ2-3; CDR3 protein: CATSDLGNTDTQYF
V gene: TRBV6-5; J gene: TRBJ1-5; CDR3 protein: CASRRDRARNQPQHF
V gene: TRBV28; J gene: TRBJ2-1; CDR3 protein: CASRTTTSGGAHNEQFF
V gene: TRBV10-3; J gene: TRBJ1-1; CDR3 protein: CAISQTGMGEAFF
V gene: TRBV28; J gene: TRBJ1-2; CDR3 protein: CASRTGLVYGYTF